Following are 23 T cell receptor beta chains from one sample sequenced in a study of OX40 agonist ivuxolimab in advanced cancers. The assay was immunoSEQ multiplex PCR, and TCRdb's table has in-frame clones only and misses some. The sample includes 120,000 or so clones, roughly 95% of them seen just once. The sample in question was CD4+ or CD8+ T cells sorted from blood, obtained in a trial of the OX40 agonist ivuxolimab. Receptors were obtained from an adult with an advanced solid tumor such as melanoma, head and neck, liver or kidney cancer.

The J gene is TRBJ2-5, the V gene TRBV5-1; 10 positions match TRBD2. CDR1 and CDR2 from the germline V gene are SGHRS and YFSETQ. The CDR3 has 16 amino acids. The V gene end was trimmed by 5 bases and the J gene end by 1 base; junction bases not matched to a gene: 8. This CDR3 reads CASRQGTSVGQETQYF. The CDR3, as DNA: TGCGCCAGCAGACAAGGGACTAGCGTTGGCCAAGAGACCCAGTACTTC.

This chain uses TRBV2 with TRBJ1-5; TRBD1 matches 9 bases. The CDR3 extends over 15 amino acids. Germline trimming cut 7 bases from V and 4 bases from J; bases unmatched to any gene: 8. CDR1 is SNHLY and CDR2 is FYNNEI in the germline V gene. CDR3 protein: CASMPDRGLNQPQHF. DNA of the CDR3: TGTGCCAGCATGCCAGACAGGGGGTTAAATCAGCCCCAGCATTTT. The entire variable domain, with the rest obtained from reference TRBV2 and TRBJ1-5, is as follows: EPEVTQTPSHQVTQMGQEVILRCVPISNHLYFYWYRQILGQKVEFLVSFYNNEISEKSEIFDDQFSVERPDGSNFTLKIRSTKLEDSAMYFCASMPDRGLNQPQHFGDGTRLSIL.

CDR3 in amino acids: CASIPTGTGYGELFF. CDR3 coding DNA: TGTGCCAGCATTCCCACCGGGACAGGGTACGGGGAGCTGTTTTTT. The genes are TRBV7-9 and TRBJ2-2; TRBD1 matches 9 bases. CDR3 length: 15 amino acids. The germline gives CDR1 SEHNR, CDR2 FQNEAQ (reference sequence). V was pared by 7 bases and J by 7 bases, with 10 bases of the junction left unmatched.

The rearrangement links TRBV6-6 to TRBJ1-1; D is ambiguous. Germline V gene data show CDR1 as MNHNY and CDR2 as SVGAGI (reference sequence). This CDR3 has 11 residues. V was shortened by 8 bases and J by 2 bases, with 6 bases between the two germline ends. The CDR3 DNA is TGTGCCAGCTCCGTAAACACTGAAGCTTTCTTT. Translation gives CASSVNTEAFF.

This clone came up once. The V gene is TRBV4-2, the J gene TRBJ2-3; D not resolved. Trimming took 0 bases from V and 8 from J, leaving 9 bases between them. This CDR3 comprises 13 residues. Germline V gene lookup returns CDR1 LGHNA and CDR2 YNFKEQ. CDR3 sequence: CASSQDVLGTQYF. The CDR3 region has the DNA TGTGCCAGCAGCCAAGATGTCCTCGGTACGCAGTATTTT.

The chain combines TRBV7-2 with TRBJ2-7; D gene ambiguous. The V end was cut by 1 base, the J end by 4 bases, with 8 bases between. The CDR3 spans 13 residues. The germline gives CDR1 SGHTA, CDR2 FQGNSA. CDR3 residues: CASSLDSRYEQYF. DNA of the CDR3: TGTGCCAGCAGCTTAGACAGCAGGTACGAGCAGTACTTC.

The chain carries TRBV11-2 and TRBJ1-3, with 7 positions matching TRBD1. Germline-derived CDR1 and CDR2 are SGHAT and FQNNGV. This CDR3 has 15 amino acids. V trimming: 7 bases; J trimming: 0 bases; junction bases outside the gene matches: 6. CDR3 nucleotides: TGTGCCAGCACCAGGGGACAGACCTCTGGAAACACCATATATTTT. Translating it yields CASTRGQTSGNTIYF.

This clone was seen just once. V usage is TRBV5-1 and J usage is TRBJ1-1; 8 nucleotides match TRBD1. The CDR3 runs 15 residues. V was clipped by 0 bases and J by 6 bases; unmatched bases: 7. Per germline, CDR1 SGHRS and CDR2 YFSETQ. CDR3 coding DNA: TGCGCCAGCAGCTTGGCCGGCGACAGGGGTTCTGAAGCTTTCTTT. It encodes CASSLAGDRGSEAFF.

This chain uses TRBV4-2 with TRBJ2-3; TRBD2 might be the D (6 bases). The germline V gene has CDR1 LGHNA and CDR2 YNFKEQ. Trimming took off 0 bases at V and 4 bases at J, with 14 bases between the two ends. The CDR3 has 16 residues. The DNA of the CDR3 is TGTGCCAGCAGCCAAGAATCACGGGAGCTAGCAGATACGCAGTATTTT. This sequence encodes CASSQESRELADTQYF.

The chain employs TRBV10-3 and TRBJ1-1; 8 nucleotides align to TRBD1. CDR3 length equals 13 residues. V trimming: 6 bases; J trimming: 11 bases; junction bases outside the gene matches: 11. Germline V CDR1 and CDR2: ENHRY, SYGVKD. CDR3 nucleotides: TGTGCCATCAGAGGGGGACAGGCTGCCGGGGCTTTCTTT. Protein product: CAIRGGQAAGAFF.

This sequence joins TRBV28 and TRBJ1-1; TRBD1 might be the D (6 bases). The CDR3 sequence is 14 residues long. CDR1 is MDHEN and CDR2 is SYDVKM in the germline V gene. The V end was cut by 7 bases, the J end by 3 bases, with 15 bases between. As DNA, the CDR3 is TGTGCCAGCATCCAACCCCCAGGGGACACTGAAGCTTTCTTT. This gives the protein CASIQPPGDTEAFF.

The chain uses TRBV5-4 and TRBJ1-2; 8 bases fit TRBD1. Trimming at V came to 3 bases and at J to 4 bases, leaving 11 bases not matched to a gene. CDR3 length equals 16 residues. The V gene's germline CDR1 is SGHNT and CDR2 YYREEE (reference sequence). The CDR3 nucleotides are TGTGCCAGCAGCTCGGGGCCCAGGACAGGGCCCTATGGCTACACCTTC. As protein: CASSSGPRTGPYGYTF.

The chain joins TRBV6-5 to TRBJ2-3, with D tentatively TRBD1 or TRBD2 (5 bases each). From germline, CDR1 is MNHEY and CDR2 SVGAGI. The length of the CDR3 is 14 residues. V was shortened by 4 bases and J by 0 bases, with 8 bases between the two germline ends. The CDR3 nucleotides are TGTGCCAGCAGTTCGTGGGACAGCACAGATACGCAGTATTTT. Its protein product is CASSSWDSTDTQYF.

This chain links TRBV6-5 with TRBJ2-7; the match to TRBD1 covers 7 bases. Germline V gene lookup returns CDR1 MNHEY and CDR2 SVGAGI. This CDR3 spans 15 amino acids. The V segment lost 0 bases and the J segment 5 bases; nucleotides outside the gene matches: 7. In DNA, the CDR3 is TGTGCCAGCAGTTACTCGAGACAGGGTTCCCACGAGCAGTACTTC. This translates into CASSYSRQGSHEQYF.

This sequence joins TRBV7-9 and TRBJ2-3; 13 nucleotides match TRBD2. V dropped 5 bases and J dropped 5; count of bases not matched to a gene: 7. CDR1 is SEHNR and CDR2 is FQNEAQ in the germline V gene (reference sequence). The CDR3 runs to 16 residues. CDR3 in amino acids: CASSARTSGSGDTQYF. The DNA for the CDR3 is TGTGCCAGCAGCGCCAGGACTAGCGGGAGTGGAGATACGCAGTATTTT.

The chain couples TRBV9 to TRBJ2-5, with D possibly TRBD1 on 6 matching bases. This CDR3 region has 16 residues. V was clipped by 2 bases and J by 2 bases, with 16 bases between them. The germline gives CDR1 SGDLS, CDR2 YYNGEE. The CDR3 sequence: CASSVSQTGPQETQYF. The CDR3 nucleotides are TGTGCCAGCAGCGTGTCCCAGACAGGACCTCAAGAGACCCAGTACTTC.

The V call is TRBV6-1, the J call TRBJ2-4, with TRBD2 identical over 8 bases. J was trimmed by 7 bases and V by 8 bases; bases with no gene match: 4. From germline, CDR1 is MNHNS and CDR2 SASEGT. This CDR3 comprises 12 residues. For the CDR3, the DNA is TGTGCCAGCCGGGGGGGATGGAACATTCAGTACTTC. It specifies CASRGGWNIQYF.

This rearrangement joins TRBV6-4 to TRBJ1-1; 11 positions match TRBD1. From germline, CDR1 is MRHNA and CDR2 SNTAGT. Trimming at V came to 4 bases and at J to 10 bases, leaving 5 bases not matched to a gene. This CDR3 is 13 amino acids long. CDR3 DNA: TGTGCCAGCAGTGCCGGGACAGGGGGACGAGCTTTCTTT. Translating gives CASSAGTGGRAFF.

The chain couples TRBV29-1 to TRBJ2-1, with D tentatively TRBD1 (6 bases). The germline V gene has CDR1 SQVTM and CDR2 ANQGSEA. V dropped 5 bases and J dropped 7 bases, with 21 bases sitting between them. This CDR3 region has 15 residues. CDR3 in amino acids: CSVSQTQGSPNEQFF. The CDR3 DNA is TGCAGCGTTTCCCAGACGCAGGGGAGTCCTAATGAGCAGTTCTTC.

The chain combines TRBV4-3 with TRBJ2-5, with 12 bases aligning to TRBD2. The CDR3 has 17 amino acids. V lost 0 bases to trimming and J lost 5 bases; unmatched junction nucleotides: 7. CDR1 and CDR2 (germline): LGHNA, YSLEER. The CDR3 nucleotides are TGCGCCAGCAGCCAAGAACCTAGCGGGAGGGGTGGGGAGACCCAGTACTTC. Its protein is CASSQEPSGRGGETQYF.

The V and J genes are TRBV5-5 and TRBJ2-2; 11 bases are a match to TRBD2. The trim removed 5 bases at V and 5 bases at J, leaving 11 bases unmatched. Germline V gene lookup returns CDR1 SGHKS and CDR2 YYEKEE (reference sequence). The CDR3 is made up of 17 amino acids. The CDR3 is CASSSSGTSGITGELFF. The CDR3 DNA reads as TGTGCCAGCAGTTCTTCCGGGACTAGCGGCATTACCGGGGAGCTGTTTTTT.

The chain has TRBV19 and TRBJ1-1; D call uncertain. The V gene lost 3 bases and the J gene lost 6 bases, with 11 bases spanning the gap. Germline V CDR1 and CDR2: LNHDA, SQIVND (reference sequence). The CDR3 runs 13 residues. The CDR3 protein is CASSMRPQPEAFF. The DNA of the CDR3 is TGTGCCAGTAGTATGAGACCCCAACCTGAAGCTTTCTTT.

The chain carries TRBV30 and TRBJ1-5; 7 bases line up with TRBD1. The V gene end was trimmed by 0 bases and the J gene end by 3 bases; junction bases not matched to a gene: 8. This CDR3 has 16 amino acids. Germline CDR1 and CDR2: GTSNPN and SVGIG (reference sequence). CDR3 DNA sequence: TGTGCCTGGAGTGTACAGACAGGGCTTGTCAATCAGCCCCAGCATTTT. Protein sequence: CAWSVQTGLVNQPQHF.